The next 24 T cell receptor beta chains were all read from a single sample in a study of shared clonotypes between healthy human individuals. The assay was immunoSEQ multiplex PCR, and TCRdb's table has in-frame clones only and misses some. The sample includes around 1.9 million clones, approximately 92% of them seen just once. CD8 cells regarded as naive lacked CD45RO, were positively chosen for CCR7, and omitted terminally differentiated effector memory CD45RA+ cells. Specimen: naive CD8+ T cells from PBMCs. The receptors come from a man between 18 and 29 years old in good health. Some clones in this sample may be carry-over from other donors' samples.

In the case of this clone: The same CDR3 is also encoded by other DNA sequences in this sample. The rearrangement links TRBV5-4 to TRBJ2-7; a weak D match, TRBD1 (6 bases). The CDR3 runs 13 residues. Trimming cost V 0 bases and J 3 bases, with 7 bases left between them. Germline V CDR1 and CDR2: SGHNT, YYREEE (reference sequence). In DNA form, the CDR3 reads TGTGCCAGCAGCTTGGACAGGGTCTACGAGCAGTACTTC. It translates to CASSLDRVYEQYF.

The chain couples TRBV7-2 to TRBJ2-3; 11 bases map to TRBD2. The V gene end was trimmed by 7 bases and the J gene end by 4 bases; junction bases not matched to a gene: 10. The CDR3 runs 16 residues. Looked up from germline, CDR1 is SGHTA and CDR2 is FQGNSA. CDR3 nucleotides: TGTGCCAGCACCTATAGAGTACTAGCGGGAGCAGATACGCAGTATTTT. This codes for CASTYRVLAGADTQYF.

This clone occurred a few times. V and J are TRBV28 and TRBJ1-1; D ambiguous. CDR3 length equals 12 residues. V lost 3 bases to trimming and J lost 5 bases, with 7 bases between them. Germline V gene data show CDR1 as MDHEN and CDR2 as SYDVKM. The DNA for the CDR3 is TGTGCCAGCAGTTTCGTTCGGACTGAAGCTTTCTTT. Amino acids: CASSFVRTEAFF.

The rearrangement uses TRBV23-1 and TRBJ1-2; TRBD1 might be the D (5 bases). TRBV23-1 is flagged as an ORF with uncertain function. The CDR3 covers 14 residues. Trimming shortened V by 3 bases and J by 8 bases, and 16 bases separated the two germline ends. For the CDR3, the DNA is TGCGCCAGCAGTCAGCAAAGGGGTTTAGACGGCTACACCTTC. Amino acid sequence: CASSQQRGLDGYTF.

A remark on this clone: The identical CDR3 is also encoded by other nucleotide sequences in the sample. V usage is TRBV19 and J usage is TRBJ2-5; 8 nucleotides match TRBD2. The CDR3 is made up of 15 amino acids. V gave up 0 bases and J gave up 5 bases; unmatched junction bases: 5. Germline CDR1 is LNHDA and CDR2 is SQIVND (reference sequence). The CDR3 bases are TGTGCCAGTAGTATAGATCGGGAGGGCCAGGAGACCCAGTACTTC. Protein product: CASSIDREGQETQYF.

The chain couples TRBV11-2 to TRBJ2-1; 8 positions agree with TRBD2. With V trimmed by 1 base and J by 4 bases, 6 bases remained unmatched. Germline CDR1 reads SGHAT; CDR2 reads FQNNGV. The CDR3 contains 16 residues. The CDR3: CASSLAVSGTYNEQFF. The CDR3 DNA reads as TGTGCCAGCAGCTTAGCGGTTAGCGGGACGTACAATGAGCAGTTCTTC.

In DNA form, the CDR3 reads TGTGCCAGCAGTTTATACAGGGTCCATGGCTACACCTTC. This translates into CASSLYRVHGYTF. V and J are TRBV28 and TRBJ1-2; possibly TRBD1 for D (6 bases). Germline lookup yields CDR1 MDHEN and CDR2 SYDVKM. V was pared by 1 base and J by 6 bases, with 9 bases between. CDR3 length: 13 amino acids.

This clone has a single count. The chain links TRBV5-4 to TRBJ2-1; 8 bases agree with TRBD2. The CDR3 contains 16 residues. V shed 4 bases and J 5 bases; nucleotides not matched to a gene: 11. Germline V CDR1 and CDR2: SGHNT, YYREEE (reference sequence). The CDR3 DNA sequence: TGTGCCAGCAGCCCGGCGATAGCGGGGTACGACAATGAGCAGTTCTTC. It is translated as CASSPAIAGYDNEQFF.

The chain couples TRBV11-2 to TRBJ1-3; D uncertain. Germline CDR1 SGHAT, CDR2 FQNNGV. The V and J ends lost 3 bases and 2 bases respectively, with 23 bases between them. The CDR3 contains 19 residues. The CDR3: CASSFHLGVDTGTGNTIYF. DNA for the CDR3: TGTGCCAGCAGCTTTCATCTCGGGGTCGATACTGGAACTGGAAACACCATATATTTT.

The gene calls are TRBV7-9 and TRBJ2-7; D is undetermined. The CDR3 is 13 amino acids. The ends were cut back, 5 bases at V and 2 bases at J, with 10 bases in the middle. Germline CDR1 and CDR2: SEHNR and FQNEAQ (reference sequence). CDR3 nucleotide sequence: TGTGCCAGCAGCCAAGTGCTAGCCTACGAGCAGTACTTC. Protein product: CASSQVLAYEQYF.

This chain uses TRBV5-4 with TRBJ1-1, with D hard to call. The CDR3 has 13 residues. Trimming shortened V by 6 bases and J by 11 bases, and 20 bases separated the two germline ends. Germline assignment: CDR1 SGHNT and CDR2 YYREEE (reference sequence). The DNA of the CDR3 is TGTGCCAGCAATCCGGACGGAAACTTGGGGGCTTTCTTT. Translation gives CASNPDGNLGAFF.

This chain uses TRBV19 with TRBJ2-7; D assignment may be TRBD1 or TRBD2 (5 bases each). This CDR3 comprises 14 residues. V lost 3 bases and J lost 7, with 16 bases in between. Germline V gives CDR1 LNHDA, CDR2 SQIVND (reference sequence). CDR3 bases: TGTGCCAGTAGTATGGGTGGGACCGAGGAAGAGCAGTACTTC. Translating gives CASSMGGTEEEQYF.

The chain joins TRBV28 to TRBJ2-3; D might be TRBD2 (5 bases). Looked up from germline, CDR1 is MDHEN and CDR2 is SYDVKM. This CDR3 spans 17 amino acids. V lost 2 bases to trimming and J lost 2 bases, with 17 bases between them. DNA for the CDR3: TGTGCCAGCAGTTTAGCCGGACTCTACTTGGCCACAGATACGCAGTATTTT. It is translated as CASSLAGLYLATDTQYF.

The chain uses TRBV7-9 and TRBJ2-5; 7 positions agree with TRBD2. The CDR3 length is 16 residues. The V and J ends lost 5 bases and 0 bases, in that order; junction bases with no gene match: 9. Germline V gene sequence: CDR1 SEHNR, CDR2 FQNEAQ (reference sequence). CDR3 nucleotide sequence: TGTGCCAGCAGCCCTACTAGCGTTGGGTACCAAGAGACCCAGTACTTC. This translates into CASSPTSVGYQETQYF.

The CDR3 DNA reads TGTGCCAGCAAGAAAGTCCTCTCGACTAGGGAGCAGTACTTC. Encoded protein: CASKKVLSTREQYF. This sequence joins TRBV28 and TRBJ2-7, with D possibly matching TRBD2 (6 bases). Germline CDR1 MDHEN, CDR2 SYDVKM. The V end lost 7 bases, the J end lost 7 bases, and 20 bases lay between the germline ends. The CDR3 runs 14 residues.

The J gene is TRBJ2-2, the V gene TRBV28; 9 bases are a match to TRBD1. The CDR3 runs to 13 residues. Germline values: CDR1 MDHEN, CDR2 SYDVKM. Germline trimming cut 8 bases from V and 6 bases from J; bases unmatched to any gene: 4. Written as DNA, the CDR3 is TGTGCCAGCCGGGACAGGGAACCCGGGGAGCTGTTTTTT. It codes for CASRDREPGELFF.

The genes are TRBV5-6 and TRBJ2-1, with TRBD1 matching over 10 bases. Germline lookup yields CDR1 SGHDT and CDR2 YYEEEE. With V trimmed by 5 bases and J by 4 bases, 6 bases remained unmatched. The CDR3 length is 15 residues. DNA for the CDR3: TGTGCCAGCAGGTCCGGGACAGGGGATTACAATGAGCAGTTCTTC. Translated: CASRSGTGDYNEQFF.

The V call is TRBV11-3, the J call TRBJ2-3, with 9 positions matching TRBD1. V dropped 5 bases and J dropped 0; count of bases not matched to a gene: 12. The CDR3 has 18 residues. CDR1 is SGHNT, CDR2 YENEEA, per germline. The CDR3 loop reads CASSLSGTGRSSTDTQYF. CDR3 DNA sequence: TGTGCCAGCAGCCTATCCGGGACAGGGCGATCTAGCACAGATACGCAGTATTTT.

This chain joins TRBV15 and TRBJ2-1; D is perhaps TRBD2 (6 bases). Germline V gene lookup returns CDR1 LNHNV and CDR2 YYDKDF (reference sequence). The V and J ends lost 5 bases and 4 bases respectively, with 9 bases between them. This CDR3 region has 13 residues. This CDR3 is CATSRTTYNEQFF. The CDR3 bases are TGTGCCACCAGCCGGACTACTTACAATGAGCAGTTCTTC.

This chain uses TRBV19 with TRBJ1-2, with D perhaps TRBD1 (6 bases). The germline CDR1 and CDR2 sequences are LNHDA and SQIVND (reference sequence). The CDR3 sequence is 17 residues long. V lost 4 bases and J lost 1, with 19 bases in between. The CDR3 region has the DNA TGTGCCAGTAGTACAGGGACAAAGTCTGCTGTTAACTATGGCTACACCTTC. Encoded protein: CASSTGTKSAVNYGYTF.

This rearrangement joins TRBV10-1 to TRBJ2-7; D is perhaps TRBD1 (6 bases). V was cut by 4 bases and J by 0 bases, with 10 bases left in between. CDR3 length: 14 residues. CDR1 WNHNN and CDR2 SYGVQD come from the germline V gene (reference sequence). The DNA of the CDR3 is TGCGCCAGCAGTGGGGACATTAGCTCCTACGAGCAGTACTTC. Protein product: CASSGDISSYEQYF.

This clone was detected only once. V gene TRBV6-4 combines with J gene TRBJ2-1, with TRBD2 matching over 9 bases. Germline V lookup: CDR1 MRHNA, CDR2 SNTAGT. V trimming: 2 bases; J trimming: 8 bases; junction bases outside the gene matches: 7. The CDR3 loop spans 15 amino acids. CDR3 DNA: TGTGCCAGCAGTGACCTTGCGGGAGGGGCCCATGAGCAGTTCTTC. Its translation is CASSDLAGGAHEQFF.

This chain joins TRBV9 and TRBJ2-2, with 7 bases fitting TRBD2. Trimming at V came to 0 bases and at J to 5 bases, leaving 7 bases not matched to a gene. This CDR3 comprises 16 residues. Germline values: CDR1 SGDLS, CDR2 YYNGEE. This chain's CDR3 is CASSVVSAGSTGELFF. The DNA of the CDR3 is TGTGCCAGCAGCGTAGTCTCAGCGGGGTCTACCGGGGAGCTGTTTTTT. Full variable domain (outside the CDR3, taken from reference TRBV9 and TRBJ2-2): DSGVTQTPKHLITATGQRVTLRCSPRSGDLSVYWYQQSLDQGLQFLIQYYNGEERAKGNILERFSAQQFPDLHSELNLSSLELGDSALYFCASSVVSAGSTGELFFGEGSRLTVL.

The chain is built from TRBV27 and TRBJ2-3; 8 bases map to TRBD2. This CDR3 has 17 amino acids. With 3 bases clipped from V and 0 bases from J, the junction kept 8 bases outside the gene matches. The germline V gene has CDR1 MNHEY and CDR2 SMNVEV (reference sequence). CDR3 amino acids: CASSLSTSGMSTDTQYF. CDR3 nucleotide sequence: TGTGCCAGCAGTTTGTCTACTAGCGGTATGAGCACAGATACGCAGTATTTT.